The 13 T cell receptor beta chains below all came from one sample that was sequenced in a study of beta chain features in type 1 diabetes. Sequencing targeted expressed TCRB transcripts, as all isolated RNA had been reverse transcribed. Sequencing used immunoSEQ multiplex PCR; TCRdb keeps in-frame clones, though not all of them. The repertoire has a few hundred thousand clones, roughly a tenth of them found once; the top ten carry more than 0.015%. No antigens are known for them. Whole-study findings and limits: TCRB CDR3s were moderately but significantly shorter in Type 1 diabetes patients in all four CD4+ subsets.

Sequenced sample: naive CD4+ T cells from blood. The receptor source for this set is a young man with type 1 diabetes.

This clone has more than one count but fewer than ten. The genes are TRBV5-1 and TRBJ2-1; TRBD2 might be the D (5 bases). Germline assignment: CDR1 SGHRS and CDR2 YFSETQ. The CDR3 is 13 amino acids. Trimming pared 0 bases from V and 6 bases from J, leaving 7 bases between. CDR3 loop: CASSLGGFNEQFF. CDR3 nucleotide sequence: TGCGCCAGCAGCTTGGGAGGGTTCAATGAGCAGTTCTTC.

CDR3 sequence (DNA): TGTGCCTGGAGTGTTGGAGGTGGCTACACCTTC. This gives the protein CAWSVGGGYTF. This chain connects TRBV30 to TRBJ1-2; D is ambiguous. Trimming took off 0 bases at V and 7 bases at J, with 6 bases between the two ends. This CDR3 region has 11 residues. CDR1 and CDR2 from the germline V gene are GTSNPN and SVGIG (reference sequence).

This clone was picked up a small number of times. CDR3 DNA sequence: TGCAGCGTTCGGACAGTACAAGAGACCCAGTACTTC. It is translated as CSVRTVQETQYF. The chain couples TRBV29-1 to TRBJ2-5; D perhaps matches TRBD1 (6 bases). Germline lookup yields CDR1 SQVTM and CDR2 ANQGSEA. CDR3 length: 12 amino acids. Trimming stripped 5 bases from V and 2 bases from J, with 9 bases between.

This clone was detected a few times. The chain carries TRBV6-6 and TRBJ2-2; TRBD2 aligns across 10 bases. V shed 6 bases, J shed 6 bases, and the junction held 4 bases outside the gene matches. The V gene's germline CDR1 is MNHNY and CDR2 SVGAGI (reference sequence). The CDR3 is 14 residues long. The CDR3 region has the DNA TGTGCCAGCAGGCTAGCGGGGGTCCCCGGGGAGCTGTTTTTT. Translation gives CASRLAGVPGELFF.

This clone showed up just a few times. The chain recombines TRBV4-2 with TRBJ2-5, with 11 bases identical to TRBD2. Germline CDR1 is LGHNA and CDR2 is YNFKEQ. This CDR3 is built from 16 residues. The V and J ends lost 0 bases and 6 bases, in that order; junction bases with no gene match: 6. This CDR3 reads CASSQDGTSGPQTQYF. CDR3 in DNA: TGTGCCAGCAGCCAAGATGGGACTAGCGGCCCGCAGACCCAGTACTTC.

In the case of this clone: This same CDR3 is encoded by further DNA sequences in the sample. V gene TRBV12-5 combines with J gene TRBJ2-7, with a possible D match to TRBD1 (6 bases). The CDR3 has 14 residues. V lost 1 base and J lost 1, with 8 bases in between. From germline, CDR1 is LGHNT and CDR2 FRNRAP. CDR3 DNA: TGTGCTAGTGGTTTGGCCCAGGGGTCCTACGAGCAGTACTTC. Protein sequence: CASGLAQGSYEQYF.

The table lists this clone with a few counts. The chain recombines TRBV5-1 with TRBJ2-3, with 7 bases matching TRBD1. The germline CDR1 and CDR2 sequences are SGHRS and YFSETQ. Germline trimming cut 4 bases from V and 4 bases from J; bases unmatched to any gene: 9. This CDR3 has 15 amino acids. The CDR3 region is CASSQRQGYADTQYF. The CDR3 nucleotides are TGCGCCAGCAGCCAAAGACAGGGTTATGCAGATACGCAGTATTTT.

The gene calls are TRBV5-5 and TRBJ2-5; no reliable D call. CDR1 and CDR2 (germline): SGHKS, YYEKEE (reference sequence). V lost 2 bases and J lost 0, with 8 bases in between. The CDR3 sequence is 14 residues long. CDR3 DNA: TGTGCCAGCAGCTTCGTCACAGACCAAGAGACCCAGTACTTC. This codes for CASSFVTDQETQYF.

The chain combines TRBV14 with TRBJ2-7; TRBD1 matches at 7 bases. The V gene end was trimmed by 4 bases and the J gene end by 2 bases; junction bases not matched to a gene: 11. CDR1 and CDR2 (germline): SGHDN, FVKESK. CDR3 length: 16 residues. CDR3 DNA: TGTGCCAGCAGCCCCGCACCCTGGACAGGCACCTACGAGCAGTACTTC. Translated, it gives CASSPAPWTGTYEQYF.

This chain connects TRBV15 to TRBJ2-5; a weak D match, TRBD2 (5 bases). V was pared by 0 bases and J by 5 bases, with 13 bases between. Per the germline V gene, CDR1 is LNHNV and CDR2 is YYDKDF (reference sequence). The CDR3 is 15 amino acids. The CDR3 here is CATSRDRDPSETQYF. CDR3 nucleotides: TGTGCCACCAGCAGAGATCGGGATCCCTCCGAGACCCAGTACTTC.

The chain joins TRBV23-1 to TRBJ2-7, with 7 nucleotides matching TRBD1. TRBV23-1 belongs to the ORF category, with a function that is uncertain. This CDR3 contains 12 residues. V dropped 11 bases and J dropped 4; count of bases not matched to a gene: 8. DNA for the CDR3: TGCGCCCCCCAGACAGGGACGTACGAGCAGTACTTC. As protein: CAPQTGTYEQYF.

The rearrangement joins TRBV18 to TRBJ1-3, with 10 positions matching TRBD1. CDR1 KGHSH and CDR2 LQKENI come from the germline V gene. The CDR3 totals 15 residues. V trimming: 0 bases; J trimming: 6 bases; junction bases outside the gene matches: 2. The CDR3: CASSPPGQGPNTIYF. CDR3 nucleotide sequence: TGTGCCAGCTCACCACCGGGACAGGGGCCAAACACCATATATTTT.

The rearrangement joins TRBV28 to TRBJ1-1; D gene ambiguous. V was shortened by 5 bases and J by 5 bases, with 6 bases between the two germline ends. The CDR3 covers 11 residues. CDR1 and CDR2 from the germline V gene are MDHEN and SYDVKM. In nucleotides, the CDR3 is TGTGCCAGCAGTCCCCGGACTGAAGCTTTCTTT. This encodes CASSPRTEAFF.